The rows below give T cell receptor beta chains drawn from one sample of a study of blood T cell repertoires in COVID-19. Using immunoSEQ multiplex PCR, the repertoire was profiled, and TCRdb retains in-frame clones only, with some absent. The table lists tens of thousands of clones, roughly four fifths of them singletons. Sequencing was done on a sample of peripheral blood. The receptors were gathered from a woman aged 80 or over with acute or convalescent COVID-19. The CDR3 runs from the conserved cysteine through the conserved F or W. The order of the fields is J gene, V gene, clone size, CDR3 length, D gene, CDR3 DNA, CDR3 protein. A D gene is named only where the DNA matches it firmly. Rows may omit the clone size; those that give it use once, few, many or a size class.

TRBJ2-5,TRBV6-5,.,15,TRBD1,TGTGCCAGCAGCCGGGACAGGGGAACCTCAGAGACCCAGTACTTC,CASSRDRGTSETQYF
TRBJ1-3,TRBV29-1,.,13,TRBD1,TGCAGCGCCCGACAGGGGGGCGGAAACACCATATATTTT,CSARQGGGNTIYF
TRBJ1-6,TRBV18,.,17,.,TGTGCCAGCTCACCAGTCCAGAGCGTTTCCTATAATTCACCCCTCCACTTT,CASSPVQSVSYNSPLHF
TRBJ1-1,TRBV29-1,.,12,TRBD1,TGCAGCGTGGCAGGGGGTAGGTCTGAAGCTTTCTTT,CSVAGGRSEAFF
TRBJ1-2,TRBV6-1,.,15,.,TGTGCCAGCAGTGAAGGATTCCGCGCTATCTATGGCTACACCTTC,CASSEGFRAIYGYTF
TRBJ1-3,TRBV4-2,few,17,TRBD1,TGTGCCAGCAGCCAAGACTGGACAGGGGTCGCTGGAAACACCATATATTTT,CASSQDWTGVAGNTIYF
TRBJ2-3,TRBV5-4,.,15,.,TGTGCCAGCAGCTTTGGAGGCGAGAGCACAGATACGCAGTATTTT,CASSFGGESTDTQYF
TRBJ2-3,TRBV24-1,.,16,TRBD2,TGTGCCACCAGTGATTTTAGCGGGGGGGCCGGAGATACGCAGTATTTT,CATSDFSGGAGDTQYF
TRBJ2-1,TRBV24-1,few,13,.,TGTGCCACCGGGGGCAGAGGAATCAATGAGCAGTTCTTC,CATGGRGINEQFF
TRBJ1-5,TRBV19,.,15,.,TGTGCCAGTAGTCCGACAGCCTCTATCAATCAGCCCCAGCATTTT,CASSPTASINQPQHF
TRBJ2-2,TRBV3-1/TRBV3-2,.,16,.,TGTGCCAGCAGCCTACCTGGGGCGGCGAACACCGGGGAGCTGTTTTTT,CASSLPGAANTGELFF
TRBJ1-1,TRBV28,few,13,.,TGTGCCAGCAGTTTCCTCCTGAACACTGAAGCTTTCTTT,CASSFLLNTEAFF
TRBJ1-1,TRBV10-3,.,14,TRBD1,TGTGCCATCAGTACAGGGGTGGGGAACACTGAAGCTTTCTTT,CAISTGVGNTEAFF
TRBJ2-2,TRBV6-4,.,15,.,TGTGCCAGCAGCCCCCGGGGACTTATCACCGGGGAGCTGTTTTTT,CASSPRGLITGELFF
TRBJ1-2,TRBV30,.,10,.,TGTGCCTCTTTTAAATATGGCTACACCTTC,CASFKYGYTF
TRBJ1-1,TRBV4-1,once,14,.,TGCGCCAGCAGCCAAGAGCCCAGGGCCACTGAAGCTTTCTTT,CASSQEPRATEAFF
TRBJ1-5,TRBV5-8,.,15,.,TGTGCCAGCAGCTCCGAAGGAGGGGCCAGACAGCCCCAGCATTTT,CASSSEGGARQPQHF
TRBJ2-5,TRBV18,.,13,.,TGTGCCAGCTCAAGGACATCCCAAGAGACCCAGTACTTC,CASSRTSQETQYF
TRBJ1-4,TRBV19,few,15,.,TGTGCCAGTAGTAACCCAGGCGACCTGGTGGGAAAACTGTTTTTT,CASSNPGDLVGKLFF
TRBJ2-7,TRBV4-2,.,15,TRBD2,TGTGCCAGCAGCCAAGCGGGACTAGACCCCCAGGAGCAGTACTTC,CASSQAGLDPQEQYF
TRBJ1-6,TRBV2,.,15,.,TGTGCCAGCAGGGACGGGGGGAATGGAAATTCACCCCTCCACTTT,CASRDGGNGNSPLHF
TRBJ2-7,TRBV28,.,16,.,TGTGCCAGCACCTACCCTTTAAGCACAGGGCGGCGAGAGCAGTACTTC,CASTYPLSTGRREQYF
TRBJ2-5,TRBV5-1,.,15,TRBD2,TGCGCCAGCAGCTTGAAGAGCGGGGTTCAAGAGACCCAGTACTTC,CASSLKSGVQETQYF
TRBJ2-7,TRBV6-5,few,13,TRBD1,TGTGCCAGCAGTTACGGGACAGGGCGGGAGCAGTACTTC,CASSYGTGREQYF
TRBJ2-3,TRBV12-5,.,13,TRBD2,TGTGCTACTTCGAGGCGGGGGGCAGATACGCAGTATTTT,CATSRRGADTQYF
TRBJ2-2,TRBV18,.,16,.,TGTGCCAGCTCACCACTCGGGTTCGCGAACACCGGGGAGCTGTTTTTT,CASSPLGFANTGELFF
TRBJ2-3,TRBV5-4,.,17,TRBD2,TGTGCCAGCAGCGGAGCCGGGACTAGCGGGAGCACAGATACGCAGTATTTT,CASSGAGTSGSTDTQYF
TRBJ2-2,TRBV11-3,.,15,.,TGTGCCAGCAGCTTACATCAGATGAACACCGGGGAGCTGTTTTTT,CASSLHQMNTGELFF
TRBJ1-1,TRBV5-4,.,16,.,TGTGCCAGCAGCCAATACTCCGGACAGAGGGGCACTGAAGCTTTCTTT,CASSQYSGQRGTEAFF
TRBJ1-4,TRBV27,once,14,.,TGTGCCAGCAGTTTATCGCGAATTAATGAAAAACTGTTTTTT,CASSLSRINEKLFF
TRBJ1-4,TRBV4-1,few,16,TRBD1,TGCGCCAGCAGCCGACAGGGAGAAAGGACTAATGAAAAACTGTTTTTT,CASSRQGERTNEKLFF
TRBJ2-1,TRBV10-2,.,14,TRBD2,TGCGCCAGCAGGCCTAGCGGGGGGGCCGAGGAGCAGTTCTTC,CASRPSGGAEEQFF
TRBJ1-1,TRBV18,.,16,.,TGTGCCAGCTCACCAGACGGGGCGCGGGGGAACACTGAAGCTTTCTTT,CASSPDGARGNTEAFF
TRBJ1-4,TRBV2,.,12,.,TGTGCCAGCAGTGCTATAAGTGAAAAACTGTTTTTT,CASSAISEKLFF
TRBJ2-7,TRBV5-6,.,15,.,TGTGCCAGCAGCTCGGGACGGCGGGGAAGCTACGAGCAGTACTTC,CASSSGRRGSYEQYF
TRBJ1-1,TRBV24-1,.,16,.,TGTGCCACCAGACCCAGGGTCGTCGGAATGAACACTGAAGCTTTCTTT,CATRPRVVGMNTEAFF
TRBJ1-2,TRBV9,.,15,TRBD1,TGTGCCAGCAGCGCCGGGACAGGGGGGACCTATGGCTACACCTTC,CASSAGTGGTYGYTF
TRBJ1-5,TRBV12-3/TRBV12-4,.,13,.,TGTGCCAGCAGCGGACAGCCTAATCAGCCCCAGCATTTT,CASSGQPNQPQHF
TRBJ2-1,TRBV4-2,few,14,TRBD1,TGTGCCAGCAGCCAAAACAGGGGGCGAGGTGAGCAGTTCTTC,CASSQNRGRGEQFF
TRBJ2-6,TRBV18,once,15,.,TGTGCCAGCTCACCGACAGACGAAAAGGCCAACGTCCTGACTTTC,CASSPTDEKANVLTF
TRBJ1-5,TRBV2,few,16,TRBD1,TGTGCCAGCAGCCTAGTGGACAGGGCCGCCCTACAGCCCCAGCATTTT,CASSLVDRAALQPQHF
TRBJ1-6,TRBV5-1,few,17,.,TGCGCCAGCAGCTTGAGACCAGGGGCAGGGATTGGTTCACCCCTCCACTTT,CASSLRPGAGIGSPLHF
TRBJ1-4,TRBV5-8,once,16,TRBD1,TGTGCCAGCAGCCCGGGACAGGGGATAACTAATGAAAAACTGTTTTTT,CASSPGQGITNEKLFF
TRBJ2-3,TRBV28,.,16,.,TGTGCCAGCACCGCACTTCCCCCGCTGGTGGAGAATACGCAGTATTTT,CASTALPPLVENTQYF
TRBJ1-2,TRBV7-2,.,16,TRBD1,TGTGCCAGCAGCCCAGGGGGCGGAAGCCGACGCTATGGCTACACCTTC,CASSPGGGSRRYGYTF
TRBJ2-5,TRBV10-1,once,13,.,TGCGCCAGCAGTTCAGGGGGGAAAGAGACCCAGTACTTC,CASSSGGKETQYF
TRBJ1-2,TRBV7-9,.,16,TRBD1,TGTGCCAGCAGGAATCGACAGGGGATCTCGTTCGGGGGCTACACCTTC,CASRNRQGISFGGYTF
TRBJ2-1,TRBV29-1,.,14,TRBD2,TGCAGCGCCCCCCGAGCGGGGGCTATCGATGAGCAGTTCTTC,CSAPRAGAIDEQFF
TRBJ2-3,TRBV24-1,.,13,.,TGTGCCACCAGTGATTCAGGCCACCATACGCAGTATTTT,CATSDSGHHTQYF
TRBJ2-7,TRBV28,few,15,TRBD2,TGTGCCAGCAGTTCCCGAGCGGGGGCCTACTACGAGCAGTACTTC,CASSSRAGAYYEQYF
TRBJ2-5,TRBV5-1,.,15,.,TGCGCCAGCAGCTTGGAGGTGGGGAGACAAGAGACCCAGTACTTC,CASSLEVGRQETQYF
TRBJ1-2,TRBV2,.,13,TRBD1,TGTGCCAGCTTCCGGGACAGCTTCACAGGATACACCTTC,CASFRDSFTGYTF